These 13 T cell receptor beta chains were all obtained from the same sample, sequenced in a study of OX40 agonist ivuxolimab in advanced cancers. Sequenced by immunoSEQ multiplex PCR; TCRdb stores in-frame clones only, minus some. This table has 20,000 to 25,000 clones, approximately 84% appearing once. The specimen was CD4+ or CD8+ T cells sorted from blood, collected in a trial of the OX40 agonist ivuxolimab. Receptor source: an adult with an advanced solid tumor such as melanoma, head and neck, liver or kidney cancer.

V is TRBV5-1 and J is TRBJ2-1; TRBD2 aligns across 12 bases. CDR1 SGHRS and CDR2 YFSETQ come from the germline V gene. After removal of 6 bases from V and 7 bases from J, the junction contained 8 bases not matched to a gene. The CDR3 has 15 residues. The DNA for the CDR3 is TGCGCCAGCATAAGGACTAGCGGGGACAGGAATGAGCAGTTCTTC. Protein: CASIRTSGDRNEQFF.

The chain couples TRBV28 to TRBJ2-1; D might be TRBD2 (5 bases). The CDR3 loop spans 12 amino acids. The germline CDR1 and CDR2 sequences are MDHEN and SYDVKM. Trimming cost V 8 bases and J 2 bases, with 7 bases left between them. The CDR3 is CASGRTYNEQFF. DNA for the CDR3: TGTGCCAGCGGGAGAACCTACAATGAGCAGTTCTTC. Supplemented by reference TRBV28 and TRBJ2-1, the full variable domain reads DVKVTQSSRYLVKRTGEKVFLECVQDMDHENMFWYRQDPGLGLRLIYFSYDVKMKEKGDIPEGYSVSREKKERFSLILESASTNQTSMYLCASGRTYNEQFFGPGTRLTVL.

This chain joins TRBV27 and TRBJ2-3, with D unclear. Per germline, CDR1 MNHEY and CDR2 SMNVEV (reference sequence). This CDR3 region has 14 residues. Trimming pared 3 bases from V and 6 bases from J, leaving 13 bases between. Here the CDR3 reads CASSFGEFRDTQYF. The CDR3 coding sequence is TGTGCCAGCAGTTTCGGAGAGTTTAGGGATACGCAGTATTTT.

This clone was found once. The DNA of the CDR3 is TGTGCCAGCAGTTATCGACAGGGGGTCGGCTACGAGCAGTACTTC. As protein: CASSYRQGVGYEQYF. V usage is TRBV6-5 and J usage is TRBJ2-7, with 9 bases that match TRBD1. CDR3 length equals 15 residues. V lost 3 bases and J lost 3; bases outside the gene matches: 6. Germline V CDR1 and CDR2: MNHEY, SVGAGI.

This rearrangement joins TRBV18 to TRBJ1-5; a possible D gene is TRBD1 (6 bases). Deletions cut 3 bases from V and 6 bases from J, with 15 bases between. Germline CDR1 KGHSH, CDR2 LQKENI. The CDR3 contains 15 residues. As DNA, the CDR3 is TGTGCCAGCTCACCTAATTCTCGGGGGCTTCAGCCCCAGCATTTT. It specifies CASSPNSRGLQPQHF.

The chain combines TRBV10-3 with TRBJ1-2; 8 bases are a match to TRBD1. This CDR3 has 12 amino acids. The J segment lost 2 bases and the V segment lost 10 bases, leaving 3 bases of the junction unmatched. In germline, CDR1 is ENHRY, CDR2 SYGVKD. Written as DNA, the CDR3 is TGTGCCACACAGGGGGAAAACTATGGCTACACCTTC. Translation gives CATQGENYGYTF.

The rearrangement uses TRBV19 and TRBJ1-1; no clear D gene. Trimming removed 6 bases from V and 0 bases from J, with 14 bases in between. This CDR3 is 15 amino acids long. Germline values: CDR1 LNHDA, CDR2 SQIVND (reference sequence). The CDR3 bases are TGTGCCAGTAGCCCCCGACGGGAGATGAACACTGAAGCTTTCTTT. As protein: CASSPRREMNTEAFF.

V is TRBV7-9 and J is TRBJ1-1; D is unresolved. Per the germline V gene, CDR1 is SEHNR and CDR2 is FQNEAQ (reference sequence). The CDR3 runs to 12 residues. Trimming cost V 6 bases and J 5 bases, with 10 bases left between them. CDR3 region: CASSYGETEAFF. CDR3 coding DNA: TGTGCCAGCAGTTATGGCGAGACTGAAGCTTTCTTT. The full variable domain, with the rest looked up from reference TRBV7-9 and TRBJ1-1, is DTGVSQNPRHKITKRGQNVTFRCDPISEHNRLYWYRQTLGQGPEFLTYFQNEAQLEKSRLLSDRFSAERPKGSFSTLEIQRTEQGDSAMYLCASSYGETEAFFGQGTRLTVV.

This clone came up a few times. The chain employs TRBV27 and TRBJ2-1; maybe TRBD1 (6 bases). Germline-derived CDR1 and CDR2 are MNHEY and SMNVEV (reference sequence). V lost 6 bases and J lost 1, with 16 bases in between. The CDR3 spans 16 residues. This CDR3 is CASRGPRGGSYNEQFF. CDR3 DNA sequence: TGTGCCAGCAGGGGCCCCAGGGGTGGATCCTACAATGAGCAGTTCTTC.

The chain has TRBV4-1 and TRBJ2-2; possible D gene TRBD2, 6 bases. Germline-derived CDR1 and CDR2 are MGHRA and YSYEKL. Trimming removed 0 bases from V and 7 bases from J, with 9 bases in between. This CDR3 region has 14 residues. The CDR3 nucleotides are TGCGCCAGCAGCCAAGAGCGGGGCCGCGGGGAGCTGTTTTTT. It translates to CASSQERGRGELFF.

The rearrangement uses TRBV4-1 and TRBJ2-7; D is possibly TRBD1 (6 bases). Looked up from germline, CDR1 is MGHRA and CDR2 is YSYEKL. This CDR3 is built from 15 residues. The ends were cut back, 0 bases at V and 4 bases at J, with 13 bases in the middle. CDR3 sequence (DNA): TGCGCCAGCAGCCAAGATCTTCAACAGGGATACGAGCAGTACTTC. Its translation is CASSQDLQQGYEQYF.

This sequence joins TRBV19 and TRBJ2-7; 8 bases are shared with TRBD2. The CDR3 contains 14 residues. CDR1 LNHDA and CDR2 SQIVND come from the germline V gene (reference sequence). V lost 3 bases, J lost 3 bases, and 4 bases stayed unmatched. CDR3 in DNA: TGTGCCAGTAGTATGGGCGGGGGGCTCTACGAGCAGTACTTC. This encodes CASSMGGGLYEQYF.

In its sample, this clone was seen a few times. The chain has TRBV4-3 and TRBJ2-3, with TRBD2 as a possible D gene (6 bases). Trimming shortened V by 2 bases and J by 4 bases, and 7 bases separated the two germline ends. The germline V gene has CDR1 LGHNA and CDR2 YSLEER. The CDR3 runs to 13 residues. DNA of the CDR3: TGCGCCAGCAGCCAAAGGGAGGCAGATACGCAGTATTTT. It codes for CASSQREADTQYF.